What follows describes a single T cell receptor (beta chain). The protocol was immunoSEQ multiplex PCR, while the TCRdb copy is restricted to in-frame clones and leaves out a portion. Counted here are approximately 11,000 clones, 29% occurring once; the ten biggest clones make up 5.2%. The data are from a study of T cells in localized non-small cell lung cancer. This CDR3 is built from 12 residues. Trimming took off 0 bases at V and 11 bases at J, with 10 bases between the two ends. CDR1 and CDR2 from the germline V gene are MGHRA and YSYEKL. This sequence was found in a man between 40 and 70 years old with stage I lung adenocarcinoma. The chain carries TRBV4-1 and TRBJ1-1; no clear D gene. The source was lung tumor tissue, collected before any cancer treatment. CDR3 DNA sequence: TGCGCCAGCAGCCAAGAAAGTGGTAGGGCTTTCTTT. Translation gives CASSQESGRAFF.